This T cell receptor (beta chain) was captured in a study of neurological immune-mediated disorders (dated by TCRdb to between 2017 and 2020). Describing the broader study: Among the 34 multiple sclerosis patients, relapsing-remitting MS was present in some 30 and secondary progressive MS was present in 3. Peripheral blood TCR-beta repertoires from patients with HTLV-I-associated myelopathy (HAM/TSP), patients with multiple sclerosis, and healthy controls were compared in the study using UMI-based sequencing. The approximately 96 TCR-beta libraries covered PBMC samples along with longitudinal samples, technical triplicates, and paired sorted CD4+ and CD8+ T-cell subsets. The cohort included roughly 71 subjects: around 15 with HAM/TSP, about 35 with multiple sclerosis, and roughly 20 healthy controls.

cDNA was synthesized by template-switch 5'RACE using a primer carrying a 10-nucleotide random unique molecular identifier by which each TCR transcript was tagged. Each sequencing run produced over 160 million TCR-beta sequences covering 15-18 subjects. Total RNA was extracted with the RNeasy kit. The KAPA Real-time Library Amplification kit was used to amplify TCR-beta VDJ regions with primers for the TCR constant region and the 5'RACE anchor. Sample indexes and Illumina adaptors were added in a first PCR, and a second PCR then increased library yield. After purification with Ampure beads, the TCR product of roughly 650 bp was size-selected on a 2% E-gel SizeSelection system. Before pooling, libraries had their quality checked on a Bioanalyzer, their concentration measured with Qubit, and their quantity determined with the Kapa Library Quantification kit. An Illumina HiSeq 2500 sequenced the libraries paired-end 2 x 150 bp. To increase sequence diversity, roughly 24-32% phiX was spiked into each library pool. On the authors' methods: The quality-filtered reads were processed with the UMI-based MiGEC pipeline, whose error correction step removed more than 75% of the raw TCR sequences. VDJ genes were aligned to IMGT germline references, and each clonotype was defined by a unique CDR3 amino acid sequence together with V-J genes. Clonal expansion, Shannon diversity, and CDR3 relatedness (CalcPairwiseDistances, ClusterSamples) were evaluated with VDJtools, and phylogenetic trees were built with CLCbio workbench. Expanded clones were defined as having at least 8 unique UMIs, based on coefficient-of-variation modelling across technical triplicates. TCRdb cleaned the public reads at Q25 with fastp, built clones with MiXCR and kept in-frame beta chains. Rows with a matching CDR3 protein are joined into one entry that keeps the most common DNA and genes. The V and J calls here are based on TCRdb, not the publication. This sample comprises tens of thousands of distinct CDR3 sequences, about 4% of them detected only once. The ten largest clonotypes hold under 1.5% of the sample.

This clonotype was seen repeatedly, ten times or more. This receptor's antigen is unknown. The junction departs from the called germline gene at one end, perhaps through a read error. As encoded in the germline V gene, CDR1 is SGHRS while CDR2 is YFSETQ. Inclusive of the bounding cysteine and phenylalanine, the CDR3 is 16 residues long. Only the CDR3 part of the read is kept: 48 bases, read in frame from the first base. Here is what the overall study found, with its caveats: TCR clonal expansion was highest in HAM/TSP patients and lowest in MS patients, with MS patients falling below even healthy controls. The MS cluster showed no association with clinical or MRI features, and the authors stated that larger cohorts are needed. No identical CDR3 amino acid sequences were shared among expanded clones across subjects, suggesting private TCR-beta repertoires in all groups. In a phylogenetic analysis, the repertoires of 18 out of 34 MS patients fell into a single cluster of related CDR3 sequences, pointing to a possible signature at the repertoire level.

For the unsorted PBMC libraries, 2 million PBMCs were stored in RNAlater at -80 degrees C until RNA extraction and were used to generate the libraries. The multiple sclerosis patients were enrolled in a US clinical protocol that evaluated disease progression with magnetic resonance imaging. Peripheral blood was subjected to Ficoll-Hypaque density gradient centrifugation to isolate PBMCs, which were then cryopreserved in liquid nitrogen. Source material: PBMCs. The rearranged chain carries TRBV5-1 and TRBJ2-1; 8 middle bases align to TRBD2. The sequence derives from a man aged 30 to 45 with multiple sclerosis. The CDR3 region reads CASSAGGGSSYNEQFF. The sequenced DNA is TGTGCCAGCAGCGCCGGCGGGGGGAGCTCCTACAATGAGCAGTTCTTC.